A single sample gave rise to the 15 T cell receptor beta chains below, sequenced in a study of shared clonotypes between healthy human individuals. Generated by immunoSEQ multiplex PCR, the TCRdb table keeps only in-frame clones and is missing some. Among some 1 million clones listed, about three quarters were seen once. Material for sequencing was memory CD4+ T cells sorted from blood. The subset denotes: CD45RA-negative fraction. Receptor source: a man aged 18 to 29 in good health.

The chain joins TRBV14 to TRBJ1-2; TRBD1 matches at 9 bases. V shed 0 bases and J 4 bases; nucleotides not matched to a gene: 9. Germline assignment: CDR1 SGHDN and CDR2 FVKESK. The CDR3 sequence is 17 residues long. As DNA, the CDR3 is TGTGCCAGCAGCCAAGATCTATTCGGGACAGGGCTCTATGGCTACACCTTC. It is translated as CASSQDLFGTGLYGYTF.

This clone came up many times. This chain links TRBV7-2 with TRBJ2-7; D ambiguous. Germline-derived CDR1 and CDR2 are SGHTA and FQGNSA. The CDR3 extends over 13 amino acids. Trimming took 7 bases from V and 0 from J, leaving 10 bases between them. CDR3 nucleotide sequence: TGTGCCAGCACCCGACCTGCCTCCTACGAGCAGTACTTC. Translated: CASTRPASYEQYF. Full variable domain (missing parts from reference TRBV7-2 and TRBJ2-7): GAGVSQSPSNKVTEKGKDVELRCDPISGHTALYWYRQSLGQGLEFLIYFQGNSAPDKSGLPSDRFSAERTGGSVSTLTIQRTQQEDSAVYLCASTRPASYEQYFGPGTRLTVT.

This clone showed up just a few times. The chain couples TRBV30 to TRBJ1-1; 11 bases match TRBD1. This CDR3 contains 17 residues. Germline lookup yields CDR1 GTSNPN and CDR2 SVGIG (reference sequence). V lost 3 bases and J lost 1; bases outside the gene matches: 10. This CDR3 reads CAWSRWGQGERNTEAFF. In nucleotides, the CDR3 is TGTGCCTGGAGCCGGTGGGGACAGGGGGAGCGGAACACTGAAGCTTTCTTT.

The genes are TRBV9 and TRBJ2-3; D might be TRBD1 (5 bases). The germline CDR1 and CDR2 sequences are SGDLS and YYNGEE. The CDR3 is made up of 15 amino acids. Between the trimmed V and J ends, which lost 4 bases and 2 bases, there was a span of 14 bases. The CDR3 DNA reads TGTGCCAGCAGCTATACAGGTTTTGTCACAGATACGCAGTATTTT. Its translation is CASSYTGFVTDTQYF.

The chain recombines TRBV6-1 with TRBJ2-1; D remains ambiguous. This CDR3 region has 12 residues. V was trimmed by 4 bases and J by 4 bases, leaving 5 bases between them. CDR1 MNHNS and CDR2 SASEGT come from the germline V gene. This CDR3 is CASSGTYNEQFF. Here the CDR3 DNA reads TGTGCCAGCAGTGGGACGTACAATGAGCAGTTCTTC.

The rearrangement links TRBV10-3 to TRBJ2-6; TRBD1 aligns across 8 bases. Germline lookup yields CDR1 ENHRY and CDR2 SYGVKD. V lost 6 bases, J lost 0 bases, and 10 bases stayed unmatched. This CDR3 is 18 amino acids long. For the CDR3, the DNA is TGTGCCATCAGAAAACCGGGACAGGCGGTCTCTGGGGCCAACGTCCTGACTTTC. Amino acids: CAIRKPGQAVSGANVLTF.

The chain carries TRBV5-1 and TRBJ1-4, with D maybe TRBD1 (6 bases). This CDR3 is 15 amino acids long. Germline CDR1 is SGHRS and CDR2 is YFSETQ. V was shortened by 0 bases and J by 7 bases, with 13 bases between the two germline ends. CDR3 in DNA: TGCGCCAGCAGCTTGGCCCAACAGGGCGGTGAAAAACTGTTTTTT. Translated, it gives CASSLAQQGGEKLFF.

In regard to this clone: Other DNA sequences in this sample translate to the same CDR3. The V call is TRBV18, the J call TRBJ2-7; 7 nucleotides agree with TRBD1. Unmatched junction bases numbered 3, after V lost 3 bases and J lost 1 base. The CDR3 is made up of 14 amino acids. Per the germline V gene, CDR1 is KGHSH and CDR2 is LQKENI. CDR3 nucleotide sequence: TGTGCCAGCTCACCGCCGGGACAGTCCTACGAGCAGTACTTC. It codes for CASSPPGQSYEQYF.

There are a few counts of this clone. The genes are TRBV27 and TRBJ2-1; 12 positions match TRBD2. The CDR3 runs 17 residues. V shed 6 bases and J 7 bases; nucleotides not matched to a gene: 13. Germline CDR1 reads MNHEY; CDR2 reads SMNVEV (reference sequence). The CDR3 region has the DNA TGTGCCAGCAGGAGAAGACTAGCGGGGGCCCCCGTGAATGAGCAGTTCTTC. This gives the protein CASRRRLAGAPVNEQFF.

The J gene is TRBJ2-3, the V gene TRBV7-9; D is undetermined. CDR3 size: 13 residues. Looked up from germline, CDR1 is SEHNR and CDR2 is FQNEAQ (reference sequence). Trimming cost V 1 base and J 9 bases, with 11 bases left between them. DNA for the CDR3: TGTGCCAGCAGCTTAGATCGGGTCGGCACGCAGTATTTT. As protein: CASSLDRVGTQYF.

The gene calls are TRBV5-8 and TRBJ2-3; a weak D match, TRBD2 (6 bases). The germline gives CDR1 SGHTS, CDR2 YDEGEE. The V and J ends lost 4 bases and 0 bases respectively, with 15 bases between them. The CDR3 runs to 16 residues. CDR3 DNA sequence: TGTGCCAGCAGCGCGGGACGGACGACTAGCACAGATACGCAGTATTTT. It yields the protein CASSAGRTTSTDTQYF.

V is TRBV4-1 and J is TRBJ1-4; D is undetermined. The germline V and J ends were trimmed by 3 bases and 0 bases, with 8 bases remaining between them. This CDR3 region has 15 residues. Germline V gene sequence: CDR1 MGHRA, CDR2 YSYEKL. The CDR3 region has the DNA TGCGCCAGCAGCCAGTCCATAACAACTAATGAAAAACTGTTTTTT. Protein: CASSQSITTNEKLFF.

There are a few counts of this clone. The CDR3 bases are TGTGCCAGCAGCTTAGCTGGGTCAGGGGCGTCAGAGACCCAGTACTTC. This codes for CASSLAGSGASETQYF. The chain couples TRBV7-8 to TRBJ2-5, with D possibly TRBD1 on 6 matching bases. The germline V gene has CDR1 SGHVS and CDR2 FQNEAQ. This CDR3 contains 16 residues. Trimming removed 0 bases from V and 4 bases from J, with 15 bases in between.

Only one count was recorded for this clone. The V gene is TRBV6-1, the J gene TRBJ2-7, with D maybe TRBD2 (6 bases). The CDR3 consists of 14 residues. Germline-derived CDR1 and CDR2 are MNHNS and SASEGT. Deletions cut 4 bases from V and 7 bases from J, with 17 bases between. CDR3 DNA: TGTGCCAGCAGTGTGGGAGGCCCGAGGTGGGAGCAGTACTTC. Translated, it gives CASSVGGPRWEQYF.

The chain employs TRBV19 and TRBJ1-2; D call uncertain. This CDR3 is 12 amino acids long. Germline V lookup: CDR1 LNHDA, CDR2 SQIVND (reference sequence). V dropped 3 bases and J dropped 4 bases, with 6 bases sitting between them. The CDR3 reads CASSMRSYGYTF. In nucleotides, the CDR3 is TGTGCCAGTAGTATGCGCAGCTATGGCTACACCTTC.